The next 5 T cell receptor beta chains were all read from a single sample in a study of shared clonotypes between healthy human individuals. Using immunoSEQ multiplex PCR, the repertoire was profiled, and TCRdb retains in-frame clones only, with some absent. This table has under 150,000 clones, around 66% appearing once. The specimen was memory CD8+ T cells sorted from blood. As for subset: CD45RO+ cells pooled with CCR7-negative TemRA cells. These receptors all stem from a woman aged 25 to 39 in good health.

V is TRBV25-1 and J is TRBJ1-1, with unresolved D. This CDR3 comprises 12 residues. Germline V lookup: CDR1 MGHDK, CDR2 SYGVNS. The germline V and J ends were trimmed by 3 bases and 5 bases, with 7 bases remaining between them. The CDR3 coding sequence is TGTGCCAGCAGTGACAGTCGAACTGAAGCTTTCTTT. Its translation: CASSDSRTEAFF.

The sample holds one count of this clone. This sequence joins TRBV27 and TRBJ2-1, with 8 bases aligning to TRBD2. The CDR3 extends over 19 amino acids. V dropped 5 bases and J dropped 5; count of bases not matched to a gene: 20. From germline, CDR1 is MNHEY and CDR2 SMNVEV (reference sequence). The CDR3 coding sequence is TGTGCCAGCAGTCTCCTGACCTCGGGAATAGCGGGAACCCACAATGAGCAGTTCTTC. It encodes CASSLLTSGIAGTHNEQFF.

The chain links TRBV14 to TRBJ2-7; the D is unclear. V lost 2 bases and J 2 bases, leaving 1 base between the germline ends. Germline-derived CDR1 and CDR2 are SGHDN and FVKESK. There are 11 residues in the CDR3. The CDR3 region is CASSQTYEQYF. The DNA of the CDR3 is TGTGCCAGCAGCCAAACCTACGAGCAGTACTTC.

V gene TRBV6-4 combines with J gene TRBJ2-1; D might be TRBD2 (5 bases). Trimming left V 4 bases short and J 6 bases short, with 16 bases between. CDR3 length: 15 residues. Germline V gives CDR1 MRHNA, CDR2 SNTAGT. In nucleotides, the CDR3 is TGTGCCAGCAGTGTTATTGAGGGCCATGGCAATGAGCAGTTCTTC. Amino acid sequence: CASSVIEGHGNEQFF.

The chain links TRBV28 to TRBJ2-7; the match to TRBD2 covers 7 bases. Germline CDR1 is MDHEN and CDR2 is SYDVKM. CDR3 length equals 18 residues. V trimming: 3 bases; J trimming: 4 bases; junction bases outside the gene matches: 18. In DNA form, the CDR3 reads TGTGCCAGCAGTTTTCGCGTTTGGCGGGAGCATCCACCTTACGAGCAGTACTTC. It yields the protein CASSFRVWREHPPYEQYF.